The present T cell receptor (beta chain) was sequenced within a study of shared clonotypes between healthy human individuals (dated by TCRdb to between 2020 and 2021). Looking at the study overall: The cohort included a few men and a couple of women between 18 and 49 years of age. For each donor, three plates each were used for CD4 naive and CD4 memory, two plates were used for CD8 naive, and one plate was used for CD8 memory. To estimate repertoire size and how much clonotypes are shared between individuals, the study performed deep sequencing of blood TCR repertoires from about 5 healthy adults. To increase sequencing depth and limit assay-specific biases, TCR repertoire library preparation and sequencing were carried out by different laboratories using diverse techniques. Per donor, leukapheresis produced somewhere between about 0.94 and 9 billion PBMCs.

Remarks on this clone: No cognate antigen has been identified for it. Per-nucleotide qualities are absent, and no much larger clonotype sits a single base away.

CD8 naive samples consisted of CD45RO-negative cells that were positively selected for CCR7, yielding a CD45RA+CCR7+ population without TemRA cells. Donors were healthy HIV-negative adults with no recently reported acute infections or vaccinations. Every donor was a Caucasian adult living in Nashville, Tennessee, USA. After blood collection by leukapheresis, PBMCs were isolated using Ficoll-Histopaque density gradient centrifugation and then cryopreserved in the vapor phase of liquid nitrogen. Purity and quantity of every magnetically sorted T cell population were checked by analytical flow cytometry. Each sorted fraction had its genomic DNA isolated and then quantified by UV absorbance on a Nanodrop 2000c. Using the deep immunoSEQ assay, TCR CDR3 regions were amplified from genomic DNA by multiplex PCR. Extracted genomic DNA from each cell subset was spread evenly across all wells of several immunoSEQ 96-well plates, with each plate serving as a replicate. For sorted subsets, 150 to 200 ng genomic DNA, equal to some 28,000 T cell genomes, was loaded into each replicate PCR. Purified libraries were quantified with a Qubit 3.0 fluorometer, sized on a Bioanalyzer 2100, and re-quantified with the KAPA Library Quantification kit. A separate single-read 150-cycle Illumina NextSeq 550 flow cell was used to sequence each immunoSEQ 96-well plate. In the authors' own workflow: Because the immunoSEQ output included only junctional sequences and no quality scores, the filtering could not be the same as the filtering used for full-length reads. Sequences were annotated with PyIR, a Python wrapper for IgBLAST v1.9, and V/J genes and CDR3 were assigned using IMGT germline references. Any read was removed if the V/J assignment was weak (E-value above 1e-6), the CDR3 was missing, or the read contained stop codons, out-of-frame junctions, or ambiguous translated residues. V3J clonotypes were defined as sequences sharing the same inferred V gene, J gene, and CDR3 amino acid sequence. The percentage overlap between two repertoires was calculated by dividing the number of shared unique clonotypes by the size of the smaller repertoire. Repertoire richness was assessed with RTK rarefaction, the Chao1 estimator, and Recon v2.1 estimates of unobserved clonotypes. Generation probabilities for all TCRbeta clonotypes obtained by the gDNA method from a handful of donors were computed using OLGA. The table was pulled from immuneACCESS by TCRdb, which kept in-frame rearrangements only. Such tables lose some clones; where checked, under half of the loss comes from unresolved V genes, and the rest has no known cause. V and J calls and clone size are as listed in that table; D and trimming were resolved from the DNA. The sample includes around 2.1 million clones, with 93% observed a single time. In total, the top ten clones hold about 1.5% of the sample.

Beyond this particular receptor, the publication reports: When a handful of donors were compared, the shared fraction of clonotypes was 5% to 6.5% for naive CD4, 3% to 4% for naive CD8, 2.3% for memory CD4, and approximately 0.4% for memory CD8. Because the study included a small number of donors, the genetic and exposure-history diversity represented was limited. Even with the large sequencing depth, rarefaction of the sorted-subset datasets indicated that sequencing was incomplete. Naive subsets generally had larger estimated clonotype richness than memory subsets did. Sampling was limited to blood, and TCR repertoires in tissue likely differ from TCR repertoires in blood. Based on pairwise subsampling, the degree of clonotype sharing among donors was expected to be affected by sequencing depth. Higher generation probabilities were observed for clonotypes shared by all four sorted-subset donors than for non-shared clonotypes.

The CDR3, from cysteine to phenylalanine, totals 18 residues. The entry retains the CDR3 DNA only, 54 bases that are in frame from base 1. Looking up the germline V gene yields CDR1 ENHRY and CDR2 SYGVKD. Trimming removed 1 base from V and 1 base from J; the gene matches leave 9 bases unexplained. Sequenced: naive CD8+ T cells from PBMCs. The cell subset or site label here, explained by the study, means: CD45RA+CCR7+. Rearrangement joined TRBV10-3 to TRBJ2-3; TRBD1 agrees with 9 junctional bases. The receptor comes from a man between 18 and 29 years old in good health. Some clones in this sample may be carry-over from other donors' samples. The CDR3 has the sequence CAISEWTGVVRGTDTQYF. The nucleotide sequence is given as TGTGCCATCAGTGAGTGGACAGGGGTGGTAAGGGGCACAGATACGCAGTATTTT.